This TCR beta chain appears in the sequencing data of a study of T cell changes during pregnancy in multiple sclerosis. Some clones are missing from TCRdb's copy, which holds only in-frame ones; the method was immunoSEQ multiplex PCR. The repertoire holds nearly 110,000 clones, around 90% seen once, with around 1.5% in the top ten. Per the germline V gene, CDR1 is MDHEN and CDR2 is SYDVKM. This CDR3 region has 13 residues. V trimming: 7 bases; J trimming: 1 base; junction bases outside the gene matches: 2. This chain links TRBV28 with TRBJ2-3, with 7 bases aligning to TRBD2. The input for sequencing was peripheral blood, taken after pregnancy. This sequence originates from a female donor with multiple sclerosis, enrolled in a pregnancy study. The CDR3: CASMAGGTDTQYF. The CDR3 coding sequence is TGTGCCAGCATGGCGGGGGGCACAGATACGCAGTATTTT.